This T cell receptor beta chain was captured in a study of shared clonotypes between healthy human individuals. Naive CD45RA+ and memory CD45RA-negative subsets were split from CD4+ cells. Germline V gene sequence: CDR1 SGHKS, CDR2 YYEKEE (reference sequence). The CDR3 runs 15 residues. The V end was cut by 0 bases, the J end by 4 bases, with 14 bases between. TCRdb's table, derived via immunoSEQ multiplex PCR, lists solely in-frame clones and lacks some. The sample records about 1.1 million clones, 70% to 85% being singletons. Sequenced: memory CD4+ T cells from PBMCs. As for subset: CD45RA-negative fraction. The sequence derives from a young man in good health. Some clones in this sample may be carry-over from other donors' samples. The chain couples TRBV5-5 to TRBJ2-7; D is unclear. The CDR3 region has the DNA TGTGCCAGCAGCTTGGGGACGGCACGGCTTTACGAGCAGTACTTC. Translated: CASSLGTARLYEQYF.